The next 24 T cell receptor beta chains were all read from a single sample in a study of blood T cells in healthy people across ages. A J-beta primer mix and a sample-barcoded 5' primer were used in a second PCR of roughly 6 to 11 cycles. Via MiXCR, TCRdb re-called the 5' RACE reads, giving one row per CDR3 protein. Of 710,000 or so distinct CDR3 sequences listed, 32% are singletons. Sequencing was performed on blood. The receptors were sampled from a woman older than 75 in good health.

V is TRBV7-9 and J is TRBJ2-7, with 13 bases fitting TRBD2. CDR3 length equals 15 residues. The germline V gene has CDR1 SEHNR and CDR2 FQNEAQ (reference sequence). V trimming: 3 bases; J trimming: 5 bases; junction bases outside the gene matches: 4. The CDR3 protein is CASSLRLAGGNEQYF. CDR3 DNA sequence: TGTGCCAGCAGCTTGAGACTAGCGGGGGGTAACGAGCAGTACTTC.

A note on this clonotype: Given a much more abundant clone one base away, this may be a read error. The rearrangement joins TRBV7-9 to TRBJ2-3; perhaps D is TRBD1 or TRBD2 (5 bases each). The V and J ends lost 4 bases and 8 bases respectively, with 13 bases between them. In germline, CDR1 is SEHNR, CDR2 FQNEAQ (reference sequence). The CDR3 spans 13 residues. CDR3 sequence: CASSSTGDGTQYF. The CDR3 DNA follows: TGTGCCAGCAGCTCAACCGGGGACGGTACGCAGTATTTT. Variable domain in full (rest from reference TRBV7-9 and TRBJ2-3): DTGVSQNPRHKITKRGQNVTFRCDPISEHNRLYWYRQTLGQGPEFLTYFQNEAQLEKSRLLSDRFSAERPKGSFSTLEIQRTEQGDSAMYLCASSSTGDGTQYFGPGTRLTVL.

Many counts were recorded for this clonotype. The chain recombines TRBV4-3 with TRBJ1-1, with TRBD1 matching over 10 bases. The germline V gene has CDR1 LGHNA and CDR2 YSLEER. V gave up 0 bases and J gave up 8 bases; unmatched junction bases: 9. CDR3 length equals 16 residues. The DNA of the CDR3 is TGCGCCAGCAGCCAAGATCTTGGAGACAGGGGGCGCGAAGCTTTCTTT. Encoded protein: CASSQDLGDRGREAFF.

This clonotype showed up many times. The chain joins TRBV4-1 to TRBJ1-2, with D possibly matching TRBD1 (5 bases). V lost 4 bases and J lost 5, with 14 bases in between. This CDR3 region has 14 residues. Germline V gives CDR1 MGHRA, CDR2 YSYEKL. CDR3 sequence: CASSLTDSGYGYTF. The CDR3 nucleotides read TGCGCCAGCAGCCTGACAGATTCAGGGTATGGCTACACCTTC.

This clonotype has ten or more counts. Here the CDR3 DNA reads TGTGCCAGCAGTTTAGTACAGTCCCACGAGCAGTACTTC. Protein product: CASSLVQSHEQYF. This chain uses TRBV12-3 or TRBV12-4 with TRBJ2-7; D uncertain. V was trimmed by 1 base and J by 5 bases, leaving 9 bases between them. This CDR3 region has 13 residues.

Concerning this clonotype itself: One base away lies a much larger clone, so this may be a sequencing read error. This rearrangement joins TRBV5-1 to TRBJ1-2; 7 bases are shared with TRBD1. This CDR3 region has 14 residues. J gave up 4 bases and V 3 bases, and 6 bases lay outside the gene matches. Germline CDR1 SGHRS, CDR2 YFSETQ. For the CDR3, the DNA is TGCGCCAGCAGCTGGACAGGCGACATCTATGGCTACACCTTC. Protein sequence: CASSWTGDIYGYTF. Full variable domain (outside the CDR3, taken from reference TRBV5-1 and TRBJ1-2): KAGVTQTPRYLIKTRGQQVTLSCSPISGHRSVSWYQQTPGQGLQFLFEYFSETQRNKGNFPGRFSGRQFSNSRSEMNVSTLELGDSALYLCASSWTGDIYGYTFGSGTRLTVV.

On this clonotype: A much larger clone differs by one base, so this may be a read error. The rearrangement joins TRBV12-3 or TRBV12-4 to TRBJ2-5; D could derive from TRBD1 or TRBD2 (5 bases each). The V gene lost 6 bases and the J gene lost 4 bases, with 24 bases spanning the gap. This CDR3 contains 17 residues. This CDR3 is CASSTDRGAGLGETQYF. CDR3 DNA: TGTGCCAGCAGCACAGATAGAGGGGCAGGGCTTGGAGAGACCCAGTACTTC.

This sequence joins TRBV6-5 and TRBJ2-2, with D possibly matching TRBD1 (6 bases). Between the trimmed V and J ends, which lost 6 bases and 5 bases, there was a span of 10 bases. The CDR3 spans 13 residues. Germline V gene sequence: CDR1 MNHEY, CDR2 SVGAGI. CDR3 sequence: CASRKQGTGELFF. The CDR3 coding sequence is TGTGCCAGCAGGAAACAGGGTACCGGGGAGCTGTTTTTT.

This clonotype was counted many times. V and J are TRBV6-2 or TRBV6-3 and TRBJ2-5; maybe TRBD2 (6 bases). The germline V and J ends were trimmed by 6 bases and 2 bases, with 16 bases remaining between them. Germline V gene data show CDR1 as MNHEY and CDR2 as SVGEGT. The CDR3 is 15 amino acids. The CDR3 loop is CASRASGGDQETQYF. CDR3 nucleotide sequence: TGTGCCAGCAGAGCGTCCGGCGGGGATCAAGAGACCCAGTACTTC.

Concerning this clonotype itself: A much more abundant neighbour one base away suggests this may be a read error. The gene calls are TRBV6-5 and TRBJ1-5; D is unclear. CDR3 length: 14 amino acids. Germline CDR1 is MNHEY and CDR2 is SVGAGI. Trimming shortened V by 2 bases and J by 4 bases, and 9 bases separated the two germline ends. This chain's CDR3 is CASSYEGQNQPQHF. CDR3 nucleotides: TGTGCCAGCAGTTACGAAGGGCAGAATCAGCCCCAGCATTTT.

This clonotype was counted many times. CDR3 bases: TGTGCCAGCACCCTCGGGGGTGGTGGCTACACCTTC. The encoded protein is CASTLGGGGYTF. The rearrangement joins TRBV7-2 to TRBJ1-2; perhaps TRBD1 as D (5 bases). CDR3 length: 12 amino acids. V was clipped by 7 bases and J by 7 bases, with 13 bases between them. Per the germline V gene, CDR1 is SGHTA and CDR2 is FQGNSA.

This clonotype was seen at least ten times. Germline is not matched at one junction end, which may reflect a read error. The chain employs TRBV5-1 and TRBJ1-1, with TRBD1 matching 11 bases. This CDR3 has 13 amino acids. The germline V gene encodes CDR1 SGHRS and CDR2 YFSETQ. CDR3 region: CASSLGTGGEAFF. DNA of the CDR3: TGTGCTAGCAGCTTAGGGACAGGGGGAGAAGCTTTCTTT. The full variable domain, completed using reference TRBV5-1 and TRBJ1-1, is KAGVTQTPRYLIKTRGQQVTLSCSPISGHRSVSWYQQTPGQGLQFLFEYFSETQRNKGNFPGRFSGRQFSNSRSEMNVSTLELGDSALYLCASSLGTGGEAFFGQGTRLTVV.

This clonotype was seen at least ten times. The gene calls are TRBV6-5 and TRBJ1-4; the match to TRBD1 covers 12 bases. Germline V gene sequence: CDR1 MNHEY, CDR2 SVGAGI. The CDR3 has 16 residues. The V segment lost 6 bases and the J segment 8 bases; nucleotides outside the gene matches: 10. CDR3 DNA: TGTGCCAGCAGAACAAGAATGGGACAGGGGGCAGAAAAACTGTTTTTT. It codes for CASRTRMGQGAEKLFF.

As to this clonotype: This sequence may be a read error, since a much larger clone differs from it by one base. The chain uses TRBV11-2 and TRBJ2-5, with TRBD2 as a possible D gene (5 bases). The CDR3 is made up of 16 amino acids. Germline CDR1 SGHAT, CDR2 FQNNGV. Trimming pared 6 bases from V and 11 bases from J, leaving 28 bases between. The CDR3 loop is CASRLTRSGGFGEQYF. The CDR3 bases are TGTGCCAGCAGGCTGACGCGGTCAGGAGGATTCGGGGAGCAGTACTTC.

V is TRBV15 and J is TRBJ1-3; the D is unclear. This CDR3 is built from 14 residues. From germline, CDR1 is LNHNV and CDR2 YYDKDF (reference sequence). Trimming took off 0 bases at V and 8 bases at J, with 11 bases between the two ends. This CDR3 is CATSRDRRSDTIYF. DNA for the CDR3: TGTGCCACCAGCAGAGATCGAAGAAGCGACACCATATATTTT.

The chain combines TRBV20-1 with TRBJ2-3; TRBD2 agrees at 8 bases. After removal of 1 base from V and 1 base from J, the junction contained 7 bases not matched to a gene. This CDR3 has 16 residues. Germline-derived CDR1 and CDR2 are DFQATT and SNEGSKA (reference sequence). The DNA of the CDR3 is TGCAGTGCTAGAGCTAGGCGGGGGGCCGGCACAGATACGCAGTATTTT. Amino acids: CSARARRGAGTDTQYF.

The sample holds many counts of this clonotype. The J gene is TRBJ2-3, the V gene TRBV5-6; unclear D gene. Germline V CDR1 and CDR2: SGHDT, YYEEEE. V shed 0 bases and J shed 2 bases, with 10 bases lying between them. The CDR3 is 15 amino acids. In DNA, the CDR3 is TGTGCCAGCAGCTTGGATGTACCTTTCACAGATACGCAGTATTTT. Protein product: CASSLDVPFTDTQYF. The full variable domain, in which reference TRBV5-6 and TRBJ2-3 provide the parts outside the CDR3, is DAGVTQSPTHLIKTRGQQVTLRCSPKSGHDTVSWYQQALGQGPQFIFQYYEEEERQRGNFPDRFSGHQFPNYSSELNVNALLLGDSALYLCASSLDVPFTDTQYFGPGTRLTVL.

The J gene is TRBJ1-2, the V gene TRBV3-1; possibly TRBD1 for D (6 bases). The CDR3 is 14 residues long. The V end was cut by 1 base, the J end by 5 bases, with 11 bases between. From germline, CDR1 is LGHDT and CDR2 YNNKEL (reference sequence). The CDR3 is CASSQVGRGYGYTF. Written as DNA, the CDR3 is TGTGCCAGCAGCCAAGTAGGCAGGGGTTATGGCTACACCTTC. Drawing the rest from reference TRBV3-1 and TRBJ1-2, the complete variable domain is DTAVSQTPKYLVTQMGNDKSIKCEQNLGHDTMYWYKQDSKKFLKIMFSYNNKELIINETVPNRFSPKSPDKAHLNLHINSLELGDSAVYFCASSQVGRGYGYTFGSGTRLTVV.

The chain couples TRBV20-1 to TRBJ1-5, with 10 bases aligning to TRBD1. The CDR3 extends over 15 amino acids. V lost 6 bases and J lost 7; bases outside the gene matches: 12. Per germline, CDR1 DFQATT and CDR2 SNEGSKA (reference sequence). The CDR3 DNA reads as TGCAGTGCGAGACAAGACAGGGGGCTTGGGCAGCCCCAGCATTTT. This gives the protein CSARQDRGLGQPQHF.

The chain couples TRBV7-2 to TRBJ1-2; the D is unclear. Looked up from germline, CDR1 is SGHTA and CDR2 is FQGNSA. This CDR3 has 12 residues. V lost 1 base and J lost 8, with 8 bases in between. The DNA for the CDR3 is TGTGCCAGCAGCTTAGGCGAATTCGGCTACACCTTC. Its protein product is CASSLGEFGYTF.

This clonotype was detected many times. V usage is TRBV5-1 and J usage is TRBJ2-1; the D gene is possibly TRBD2 (6 bases). Germline V CDR1 and CDR2: SGHRS, YFSETQ. There are 17 residues in the CDR3. V lost 0 bases to trimming and J lost 0 bases, with 13 bases between them. In DNA form, the CDR3 reads TGCGCCAGCAGCTTGGGGACGGGGCGGGGCTCCTACAATGAGCAGTTCTTC. As protein: CASSLGTGRGSYNEQFF.

This clonotype was recorded many times. The rearrangement joins TRBV12-3 or TRBV12-4 to TRBJ2-1; D ambiguous. The CDR3 extends over 15 amino acids. The ends were cut back, 5 bases at V and 1 base at J, with 12 bases in the middle. CDR3 protein: CASSPLWGSYNEQFF. The CDR3, as DNA: TGTGCCAGCAGTCCCTTATGGGGTTCCTACAATGAGCAGTTCTTC.

About this clonotype itself: A much larger clonotype is one base distant, so this may be a read error. The chain joins TRBV20-1 to TRBJ2-7; D remains unclear. The J call may be faulty, since TRBJ2-5 better matches the DNA end. The CDR3 length is 13 residues. CDR1 DFQATT and CDR2 SNEGSKA come from the germline V gene (reference sequence). The CDR3 loop reads CSAGDSPKETQYF. CDR3 DNA: TGCAGTGCTGGAGATTCCCCCAAAGAGACCCAGTACTTC.

This clonotype showed up many times. The V call is TRBV5-1, the J call TRBJ2-5; possibly TRBD1 for D (6 bases). This CDR3 is built from 14 residues. V was pared by 4 bases and J by 2 bases, with 12 bases between. Germline CDR1 SGHRS, CDR2 YFSETQ. CDR3 bases: TGCGCCAGCAGCGCAACAGGGAATCAAGAGACCCAGTACTTC. Encoded protein: CASSATGNQETQYF.